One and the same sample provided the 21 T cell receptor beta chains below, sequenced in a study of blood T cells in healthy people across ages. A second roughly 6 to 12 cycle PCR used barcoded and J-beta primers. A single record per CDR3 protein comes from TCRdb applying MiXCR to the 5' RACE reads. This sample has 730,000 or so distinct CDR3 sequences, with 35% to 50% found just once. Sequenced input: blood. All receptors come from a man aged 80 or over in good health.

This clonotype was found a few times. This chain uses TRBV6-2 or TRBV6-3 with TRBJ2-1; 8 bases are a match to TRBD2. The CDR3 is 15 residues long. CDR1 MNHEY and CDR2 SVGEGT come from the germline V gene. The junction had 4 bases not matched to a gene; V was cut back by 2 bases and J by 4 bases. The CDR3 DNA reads TGTGCCAGCAGTTACATCGGGACTAGTTACAATGAGCAGTTCTTC. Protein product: CASSYIGTSYNEQFF.

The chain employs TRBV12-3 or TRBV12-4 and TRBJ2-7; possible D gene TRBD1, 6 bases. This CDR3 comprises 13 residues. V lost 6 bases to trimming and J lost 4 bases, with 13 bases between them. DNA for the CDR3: TGTGCCAGCAGATTTCAGGGGACGTACGAGCAGTACTTC. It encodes CASRFQGTYEQYF.

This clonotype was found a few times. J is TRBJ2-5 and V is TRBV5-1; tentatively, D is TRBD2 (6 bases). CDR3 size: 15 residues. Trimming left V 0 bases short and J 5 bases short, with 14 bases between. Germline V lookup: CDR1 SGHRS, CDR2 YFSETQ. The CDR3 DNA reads TGCGCCAGCAGCTTGGGCCACAATGGGAGGGAGACCCAGTACTTC. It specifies CASSLGHNGRETQYF.

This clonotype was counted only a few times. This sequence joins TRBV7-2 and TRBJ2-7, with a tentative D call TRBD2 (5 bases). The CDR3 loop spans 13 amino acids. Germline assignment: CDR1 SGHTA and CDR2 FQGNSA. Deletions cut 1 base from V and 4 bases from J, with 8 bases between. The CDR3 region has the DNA TGTGCCAGCAGCTTAGAAGGGAGATACGAGCAGTACTTC. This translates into CASSLEGRYEQYF.

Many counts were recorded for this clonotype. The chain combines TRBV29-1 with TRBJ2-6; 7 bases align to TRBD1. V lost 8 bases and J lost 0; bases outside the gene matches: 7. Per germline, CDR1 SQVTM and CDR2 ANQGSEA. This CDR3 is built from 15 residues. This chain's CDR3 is CSTRDSLSGANVLTF. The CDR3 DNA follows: TGCAGCACAAGGGACAGTCTCTCTGGGGCCAACGTCCTGACTTTC.

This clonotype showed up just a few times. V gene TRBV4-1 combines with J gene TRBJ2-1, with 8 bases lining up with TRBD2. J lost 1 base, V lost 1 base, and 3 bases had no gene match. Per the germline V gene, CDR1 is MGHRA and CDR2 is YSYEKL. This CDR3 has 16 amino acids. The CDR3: CASSQGTGGSYNEQFF. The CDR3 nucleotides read TGCGCCAGCAGCCAAGGAACGGGGGGGTCCTACAATGAGCAGTTCTTC.

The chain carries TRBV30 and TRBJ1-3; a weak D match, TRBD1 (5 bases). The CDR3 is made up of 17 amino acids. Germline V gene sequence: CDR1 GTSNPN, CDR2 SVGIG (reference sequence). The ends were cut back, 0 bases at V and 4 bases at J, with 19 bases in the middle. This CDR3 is CAWSVPPPGLAGNTIYF. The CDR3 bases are TGTGCCTGGAGTGTCCCCCCCCCGGGGCTGGCCGGAAACACCATATATTTT.

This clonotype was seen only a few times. DNA for the CDR3: TGCGCCTCCGCAAAGACGCGGGGGGGCCTCCGTTTCACAGATACGCAGTATTTT. Protein sequence: CASAKTRGGLRFTDTQYF. The chain uses TRBV29-1 and TRBJ2-3, with 9 nucleotides matching TRBD2. Germline CDR1 and CDR2: SQVTM and ANQGSEA. The CDR3 has 18 amino acids.

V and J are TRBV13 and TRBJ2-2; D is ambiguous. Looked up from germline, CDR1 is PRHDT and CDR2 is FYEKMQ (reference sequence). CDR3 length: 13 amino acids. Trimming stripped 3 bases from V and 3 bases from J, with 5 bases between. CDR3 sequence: CASSFRYTGELFF. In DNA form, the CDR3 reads TGTGCCAGCAGCTTTCGATACACCGGGGAGCTGTTTTTT.

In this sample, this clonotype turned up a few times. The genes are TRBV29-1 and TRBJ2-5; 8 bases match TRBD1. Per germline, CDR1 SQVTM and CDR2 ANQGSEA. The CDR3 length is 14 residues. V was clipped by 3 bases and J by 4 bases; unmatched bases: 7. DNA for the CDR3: TGCAGCGTTGATAGTTCAGGGGGCAGAGAGACCCAGTACTTC. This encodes CSVDSSGGRETQYF.

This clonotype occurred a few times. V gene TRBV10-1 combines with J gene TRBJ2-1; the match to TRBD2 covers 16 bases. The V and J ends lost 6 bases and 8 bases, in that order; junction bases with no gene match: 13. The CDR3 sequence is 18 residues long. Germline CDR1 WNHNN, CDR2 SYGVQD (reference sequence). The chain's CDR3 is CASSVPGLAGGPPDEQFF. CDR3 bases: TGCGCCAGCAGCGTCCCGGGACTAGCGGGAGGGCCCCCGGATGAGCAGTTCTTC.

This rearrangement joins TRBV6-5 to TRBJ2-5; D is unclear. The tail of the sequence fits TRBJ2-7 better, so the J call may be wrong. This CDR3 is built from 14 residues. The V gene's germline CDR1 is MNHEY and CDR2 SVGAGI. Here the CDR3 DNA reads TGTGCCAGCAGTTACAGGGCCCGAGGATACGAGCAGTACTTC. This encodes CASSYRARGYEQYF.

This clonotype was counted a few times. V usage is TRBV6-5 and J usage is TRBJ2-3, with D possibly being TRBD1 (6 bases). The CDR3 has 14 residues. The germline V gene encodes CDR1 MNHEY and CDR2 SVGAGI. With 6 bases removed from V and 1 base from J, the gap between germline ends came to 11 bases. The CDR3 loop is CASRSTGGTDTQYF. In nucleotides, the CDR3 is TGTGCCAGCAGGTCGACAGGAGGCACAGATACGCAGTATTTT.

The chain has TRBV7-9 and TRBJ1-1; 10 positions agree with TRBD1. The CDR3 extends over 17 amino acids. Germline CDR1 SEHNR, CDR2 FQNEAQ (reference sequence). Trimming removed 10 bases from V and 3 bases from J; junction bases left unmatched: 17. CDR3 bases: TGTGCCACCGCGCCGGGACAGGGGACCCCATCTTACACTGAAGCTTTCTTT. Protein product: CATAPGQGTPSYTEAFF. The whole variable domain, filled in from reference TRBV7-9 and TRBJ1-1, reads DTGVSQNPRHKITKRGQNVTFRCDPISEHNRLYWYRQTLGQGPEFLTYFQNEAQLEKSRLLSDRFSAERPKGSFSTLEIQRTEQGDSAMYLCATAPGQGTPSYTEAFFGQGTRLTVV.

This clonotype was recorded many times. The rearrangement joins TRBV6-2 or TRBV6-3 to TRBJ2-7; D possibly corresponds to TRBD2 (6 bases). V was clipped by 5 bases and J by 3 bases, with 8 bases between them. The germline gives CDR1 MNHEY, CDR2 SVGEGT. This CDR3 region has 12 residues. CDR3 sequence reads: CASSRSGYEQYF. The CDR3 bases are TGTGCCAGCAGTCGTAGCGGCTACGAGCAGTACTTC.

Written as DNA, the CDR3 is TGTGCCAGCAGCCAAGCCGGGGGGACGATTTCACCCCTCCACTTT. It encodes CASSQAGGTISPLHF. The chain employs TRBV3-1 and TRBJ1-6, with D perhaps matching TRBD1 (5 bases). Trimming took 1 base from V and 9 from J, leaving 13 bases between them. Germline CDR1 is LGHDT and CDR2 is YNNKEL (reference sequence). The CDR3 is made up of 15 amino acids.

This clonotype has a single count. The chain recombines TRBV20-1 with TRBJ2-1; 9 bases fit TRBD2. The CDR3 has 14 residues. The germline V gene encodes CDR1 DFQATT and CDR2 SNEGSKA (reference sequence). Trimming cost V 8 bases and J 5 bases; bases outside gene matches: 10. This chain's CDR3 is CSTNSGSWDNEQFF. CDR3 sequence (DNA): TGCAGTACAAATAGCGGGAGCTGGGACAATGAGCAGTTCTTC.

CDR3 amino acids: CASSHATSGRGETQYF. CDR3 coding DNA: TGTGCCAGCAGCCATGCAACTAGCGGGAGAGGAGAGACCCAGTACTTC. The V and J genes are TRBV3-1 and TRBJ2-5; 11 bases are shared with TRBD2. The CDR3 loop spans 16 amino acids. Germline CDR1 and CDR2: LGHDT and YNNKEL (reference sequence). V lost 3 bases, J lost 4 bases, and 7 bases stayed unmatched.

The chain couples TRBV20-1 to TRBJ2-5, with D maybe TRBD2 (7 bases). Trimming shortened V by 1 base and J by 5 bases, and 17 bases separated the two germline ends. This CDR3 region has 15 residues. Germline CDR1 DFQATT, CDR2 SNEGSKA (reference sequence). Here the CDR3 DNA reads TGCAGTGCTAGAGCCGATTATGGGGGGGCGGAGACCCAGTACTTC. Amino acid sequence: CSARADYGGAETQYF.

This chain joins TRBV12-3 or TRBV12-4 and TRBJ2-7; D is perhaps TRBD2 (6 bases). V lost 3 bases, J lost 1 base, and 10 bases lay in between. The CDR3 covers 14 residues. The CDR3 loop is CASSFGAGSYEQYF. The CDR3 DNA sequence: TGTGCCAGCAGTTTTGGTGCGGGGTCCTACGAGCAGTACTTC.

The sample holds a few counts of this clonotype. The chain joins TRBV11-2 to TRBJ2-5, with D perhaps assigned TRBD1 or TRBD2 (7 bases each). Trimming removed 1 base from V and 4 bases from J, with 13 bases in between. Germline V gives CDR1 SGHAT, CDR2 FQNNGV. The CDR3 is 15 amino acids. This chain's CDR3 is CASSLVPGGGETQYF. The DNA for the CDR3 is TGTGCCAGCAGCTTAGTCCCAGGGGGGGGAGAGACCCAGTACTTC.